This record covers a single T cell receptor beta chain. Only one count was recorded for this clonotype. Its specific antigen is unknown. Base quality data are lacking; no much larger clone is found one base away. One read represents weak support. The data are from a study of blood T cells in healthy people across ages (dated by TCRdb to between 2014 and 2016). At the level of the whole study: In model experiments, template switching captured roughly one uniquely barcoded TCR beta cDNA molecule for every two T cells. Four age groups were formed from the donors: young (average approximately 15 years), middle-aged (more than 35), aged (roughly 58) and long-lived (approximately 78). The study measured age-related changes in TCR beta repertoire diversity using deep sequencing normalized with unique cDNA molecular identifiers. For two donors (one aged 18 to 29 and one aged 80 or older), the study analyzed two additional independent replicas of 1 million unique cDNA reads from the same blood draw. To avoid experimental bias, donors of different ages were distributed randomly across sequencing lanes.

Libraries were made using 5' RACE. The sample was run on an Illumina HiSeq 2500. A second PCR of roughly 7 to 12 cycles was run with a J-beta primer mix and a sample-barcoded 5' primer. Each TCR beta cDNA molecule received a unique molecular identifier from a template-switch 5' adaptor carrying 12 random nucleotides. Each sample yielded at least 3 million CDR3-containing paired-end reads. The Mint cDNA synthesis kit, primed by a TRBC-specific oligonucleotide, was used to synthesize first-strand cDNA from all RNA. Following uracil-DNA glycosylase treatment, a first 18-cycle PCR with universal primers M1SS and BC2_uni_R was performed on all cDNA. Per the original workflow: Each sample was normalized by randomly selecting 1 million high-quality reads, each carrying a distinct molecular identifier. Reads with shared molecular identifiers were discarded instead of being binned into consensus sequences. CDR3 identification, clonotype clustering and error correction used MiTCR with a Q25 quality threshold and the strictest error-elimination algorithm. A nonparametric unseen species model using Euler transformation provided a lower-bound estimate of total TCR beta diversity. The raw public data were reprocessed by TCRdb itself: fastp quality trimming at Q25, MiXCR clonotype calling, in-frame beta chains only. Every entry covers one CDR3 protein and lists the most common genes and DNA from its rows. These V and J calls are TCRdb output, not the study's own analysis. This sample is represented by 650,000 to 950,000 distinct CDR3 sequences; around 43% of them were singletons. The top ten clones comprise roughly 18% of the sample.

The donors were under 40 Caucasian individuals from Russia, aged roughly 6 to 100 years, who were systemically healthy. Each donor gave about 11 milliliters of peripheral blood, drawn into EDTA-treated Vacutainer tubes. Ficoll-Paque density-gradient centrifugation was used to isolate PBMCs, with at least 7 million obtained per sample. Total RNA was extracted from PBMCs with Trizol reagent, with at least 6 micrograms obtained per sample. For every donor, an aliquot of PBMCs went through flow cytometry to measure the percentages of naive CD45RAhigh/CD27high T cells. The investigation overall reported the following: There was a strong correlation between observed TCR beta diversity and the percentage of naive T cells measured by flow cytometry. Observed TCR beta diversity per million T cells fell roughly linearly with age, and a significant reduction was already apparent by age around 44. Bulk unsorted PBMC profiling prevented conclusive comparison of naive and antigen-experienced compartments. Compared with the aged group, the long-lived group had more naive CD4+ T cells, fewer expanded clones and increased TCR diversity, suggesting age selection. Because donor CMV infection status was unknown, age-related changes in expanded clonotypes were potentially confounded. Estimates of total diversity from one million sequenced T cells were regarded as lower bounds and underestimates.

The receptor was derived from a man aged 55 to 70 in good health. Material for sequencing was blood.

The CDR3 protein sequence reads: CASSFGVSNQPQHF. The sequence in DNA is TGTGCCAGCAGTTTCGGTGTTAGCAATCAGCCCCAGCATTTT. This chain is built from TRBV12-3 or TRBV12-4 and TRBJ1-5; no D gene call is confident. A distance of 6 bases separates the germline ends of V and J, which lose 3 bases and 0 bases respectively. Its CDR3 holds 14 amino acids, cysteine through phenylalanine. Here the CDR3 DNA is all that survives: 42 bases in frame from base 1.